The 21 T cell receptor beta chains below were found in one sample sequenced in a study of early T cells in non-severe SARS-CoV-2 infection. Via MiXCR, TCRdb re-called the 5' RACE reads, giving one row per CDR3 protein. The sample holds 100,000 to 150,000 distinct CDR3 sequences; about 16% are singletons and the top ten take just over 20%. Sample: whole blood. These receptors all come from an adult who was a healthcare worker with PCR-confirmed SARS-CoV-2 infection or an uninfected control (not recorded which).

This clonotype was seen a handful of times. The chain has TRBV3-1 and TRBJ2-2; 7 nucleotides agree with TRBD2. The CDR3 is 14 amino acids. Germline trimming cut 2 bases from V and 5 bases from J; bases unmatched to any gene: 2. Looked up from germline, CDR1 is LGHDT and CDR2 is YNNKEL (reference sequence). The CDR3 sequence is CASSQPGGTGELFF. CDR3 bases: TGTGCCAGCAGCCAACCGGGAGGAACCGGGGAGCTGTTTTTT.

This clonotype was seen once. CDR3 in amino acids: CASSQEWGARTEAFF. For the CDR3, the DNA is TGCGCCAGCAGCCAAGAGTGGGGGGCGAGGACTGAAGCTTTCTTT. The genes are TRBV4-1 and TRBJ1-1, with D possibly being TRBD1 (6 bases). The V gene lost 0 bases and the J gene lost 5 bases, with 13 bases spanning the gap. Germline V gives CDR1 MGHRA, CDR2 YSYEKL. There are 15 residues in the CDR3.

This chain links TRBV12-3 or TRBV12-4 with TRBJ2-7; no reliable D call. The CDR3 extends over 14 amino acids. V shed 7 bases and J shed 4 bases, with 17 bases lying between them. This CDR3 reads CASMQAGNPYEQYF. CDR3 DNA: TGTGCCAGCATGCAGGCTGGGAACCCTTACGAGCAGTACTTC.

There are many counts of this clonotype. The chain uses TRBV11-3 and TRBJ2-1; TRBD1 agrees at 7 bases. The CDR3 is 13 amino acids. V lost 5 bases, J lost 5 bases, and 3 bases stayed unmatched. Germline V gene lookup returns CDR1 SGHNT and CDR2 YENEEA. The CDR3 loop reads CASSADRDNEQFF. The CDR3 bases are TGTGCCAGCAGCGCAGACAGGGACAATGAGCAGTTCTTC. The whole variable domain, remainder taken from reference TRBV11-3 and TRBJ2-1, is EAGVVQSPRYKIIEKKQPVAFWCNPISGHNTLYWYLQNLGQGPELLIRYENEEAVDDSQLPKDRFSAERLKGVDSTLKIQPAELGDSAVYLCASSADRDNEQFFGPGTRLTVL.

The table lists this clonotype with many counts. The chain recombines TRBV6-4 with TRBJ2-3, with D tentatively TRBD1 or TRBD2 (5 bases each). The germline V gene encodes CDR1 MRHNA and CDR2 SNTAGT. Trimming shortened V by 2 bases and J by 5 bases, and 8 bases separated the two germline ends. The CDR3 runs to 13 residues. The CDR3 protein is CASSDSGGDTQYF. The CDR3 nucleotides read TGTGCCAGCAGTGACAGTGGGGGAGATACGCAGTATTTT.

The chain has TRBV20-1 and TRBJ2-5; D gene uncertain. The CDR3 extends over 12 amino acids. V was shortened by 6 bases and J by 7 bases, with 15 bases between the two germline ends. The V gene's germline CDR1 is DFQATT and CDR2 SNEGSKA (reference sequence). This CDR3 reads CSARSSVATQYF. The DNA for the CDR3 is TGCAGTGCCCGTTCTAGTGTTGCGACCCAGTACTTC.

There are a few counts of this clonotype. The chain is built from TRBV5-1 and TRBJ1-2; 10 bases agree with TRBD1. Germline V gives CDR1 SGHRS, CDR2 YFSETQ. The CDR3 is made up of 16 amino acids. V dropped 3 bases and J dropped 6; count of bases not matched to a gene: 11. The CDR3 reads CASSSSLGQGVDGYTF. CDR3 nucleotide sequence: TGCGCCAGCAGCTCCTCTTTAGGACAGGGGGTAGATGGCTACACCTTC.

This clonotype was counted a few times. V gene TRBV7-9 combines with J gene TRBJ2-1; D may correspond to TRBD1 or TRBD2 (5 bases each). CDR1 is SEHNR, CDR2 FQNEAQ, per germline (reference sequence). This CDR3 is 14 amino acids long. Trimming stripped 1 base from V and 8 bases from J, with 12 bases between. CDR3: CASSLVVRDHEQFF. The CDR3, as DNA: TGTGCCAGCAGCTTAGTTGTCAGGGACCATGAGCAGTTCTTC.

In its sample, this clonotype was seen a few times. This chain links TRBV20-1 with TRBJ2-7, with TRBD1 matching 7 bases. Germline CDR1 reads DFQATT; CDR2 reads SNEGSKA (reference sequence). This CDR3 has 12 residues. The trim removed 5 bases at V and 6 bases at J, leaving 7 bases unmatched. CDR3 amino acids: CSAAQGVGEQYF. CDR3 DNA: TGCAGTGCTGCCCAGGGGGTGGGCGAGCAGTACTTC.

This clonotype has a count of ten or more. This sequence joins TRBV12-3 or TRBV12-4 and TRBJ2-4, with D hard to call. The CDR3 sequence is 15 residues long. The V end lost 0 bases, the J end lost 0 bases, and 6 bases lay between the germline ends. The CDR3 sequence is CASSLAHQAKNIQYF. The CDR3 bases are TGTGCCAGCAGTTTAGCGCACCAAGCCAAAAACATTCAGTACTTC.

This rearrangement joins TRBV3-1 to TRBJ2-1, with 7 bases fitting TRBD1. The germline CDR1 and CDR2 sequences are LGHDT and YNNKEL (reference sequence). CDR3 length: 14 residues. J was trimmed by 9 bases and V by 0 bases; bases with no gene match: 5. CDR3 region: CASSQDLQGFEQFF. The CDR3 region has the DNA TGTGCCAGCAGCCAAGATCTACAGGGGTTTGAGCAGTTCTTC.

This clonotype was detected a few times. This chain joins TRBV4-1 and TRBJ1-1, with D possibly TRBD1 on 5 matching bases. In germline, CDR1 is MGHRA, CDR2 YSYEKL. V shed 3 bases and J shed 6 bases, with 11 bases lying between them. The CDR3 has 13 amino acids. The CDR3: CASSHPGYAEAFF. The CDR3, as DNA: TGCGCCAGCAGCCATCCAGGGTACGCTGAAGCTTTCTTT.

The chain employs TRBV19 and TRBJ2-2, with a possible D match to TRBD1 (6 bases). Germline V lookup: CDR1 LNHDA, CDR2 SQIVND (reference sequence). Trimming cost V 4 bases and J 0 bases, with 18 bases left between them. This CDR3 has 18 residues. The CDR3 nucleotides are TGTGCCAGTAGTACCCCCTCACGGACAGCTACGAACACCGGGGAGCTGTTTTTT. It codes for CASSTPSRTATNTGELFF.

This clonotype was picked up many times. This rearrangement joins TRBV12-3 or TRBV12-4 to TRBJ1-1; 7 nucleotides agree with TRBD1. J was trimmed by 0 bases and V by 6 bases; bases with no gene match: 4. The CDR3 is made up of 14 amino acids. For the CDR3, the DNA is TGTGCCAGCAGACTTACAGGGGTGAACACTGAAGCTTTCTTT. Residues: CASRLTGVNTEAFF.

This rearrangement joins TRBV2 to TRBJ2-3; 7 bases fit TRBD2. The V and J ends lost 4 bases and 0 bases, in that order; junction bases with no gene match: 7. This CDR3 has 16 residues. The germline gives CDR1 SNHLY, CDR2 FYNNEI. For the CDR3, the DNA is TGTGCCAGCAGTGCGGGAGGAGCCGGAAGCACAGATACGCAGTATTTT. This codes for CASSAGGAGSTDTQYF.

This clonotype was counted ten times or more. The CDR3 sequence: CASSDHMDLQETQYF. As DNA, the CDR3 is TGTGCCAGCAGTGACCATATGGACCTCCAAGAGACCCAGTACTTC. The V gene is TRBV25-1, the J gene TRBJ2-5; unclear D gene. V lost 3 bases, J lost 1 base, and 12 bases lay in between. The germline V gene has CDR1 MGHDK and CDR2 SYGVNS. This CDR3 has 15 amino acids.

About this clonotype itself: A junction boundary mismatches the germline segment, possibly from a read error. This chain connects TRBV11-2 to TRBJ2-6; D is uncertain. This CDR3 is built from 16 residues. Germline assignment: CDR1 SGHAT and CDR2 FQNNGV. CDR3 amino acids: CACSLGHNSGANVLTF. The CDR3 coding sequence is TGTGCCTGCAGCTTAGGGCATAACTCTGGGGCCAACGTCCTGACTTTC.

The CDR3 here is CASSTTGLTLTGELFF. Written as DNA, the CDR3 is TGTGCCAGCAGTACGACAGGGTTGACCCTTACCGGGGAGCTGTTTTTT. This chain connects TRBV6-2 or TRBV6-3 to TRBJ2-2, with 7 bases aligning to TRBD1. The V segment lost 5 bases and the J segment 5 bases; nucleotides outside the gene matches: 11. Looked up from germline, CDR1 is MNHEY and CDR2 is SVGEGT. The length of the CDR3 is 16 residues.

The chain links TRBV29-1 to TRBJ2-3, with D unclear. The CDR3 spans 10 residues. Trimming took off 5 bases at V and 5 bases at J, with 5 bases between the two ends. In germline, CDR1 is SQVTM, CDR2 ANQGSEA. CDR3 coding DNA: TGCAGCGTTCGAGAAGATACGCAGTATTTT. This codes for CSVREDTQYF.

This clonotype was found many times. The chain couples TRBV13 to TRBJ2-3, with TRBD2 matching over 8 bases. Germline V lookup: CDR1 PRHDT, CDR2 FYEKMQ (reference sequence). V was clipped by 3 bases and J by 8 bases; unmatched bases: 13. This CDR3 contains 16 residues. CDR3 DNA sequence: TGTGCCAGCAGCTTGGCCGGACTAGCCTCCTGGGGTACGCAGTATTTT. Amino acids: CASSLAGLASWGTQYF.

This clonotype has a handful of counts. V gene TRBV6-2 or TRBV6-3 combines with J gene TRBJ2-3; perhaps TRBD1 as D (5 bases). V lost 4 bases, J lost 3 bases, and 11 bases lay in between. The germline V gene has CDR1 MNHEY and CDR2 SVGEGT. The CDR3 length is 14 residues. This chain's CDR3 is CASSSAGWTDTQYF. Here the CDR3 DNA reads TGTGCCAGCAGTTCGGCAGGGTGGACAGATACGCAGTATTTT.